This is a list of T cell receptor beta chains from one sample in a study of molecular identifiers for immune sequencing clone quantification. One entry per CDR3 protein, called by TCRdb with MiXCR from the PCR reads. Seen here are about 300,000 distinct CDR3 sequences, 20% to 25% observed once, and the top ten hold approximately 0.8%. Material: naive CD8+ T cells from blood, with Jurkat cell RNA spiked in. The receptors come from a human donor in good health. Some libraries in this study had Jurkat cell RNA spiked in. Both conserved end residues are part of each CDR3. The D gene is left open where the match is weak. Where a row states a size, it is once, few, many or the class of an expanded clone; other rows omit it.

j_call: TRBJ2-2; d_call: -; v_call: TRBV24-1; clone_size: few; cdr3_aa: CATSRGPPGELFF; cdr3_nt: TGTGCCACCAGTCGGGGTCCCCCCGGGGAGCTGTTTTTT
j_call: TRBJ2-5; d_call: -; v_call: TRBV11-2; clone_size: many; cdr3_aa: CASSRATTVLQETQYF; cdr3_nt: TGTGCCAGCAGCCGCGCGACGACGGTCCTCCAAGAGACCCAGTACTTC
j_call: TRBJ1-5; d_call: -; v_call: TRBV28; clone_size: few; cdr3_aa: CASSLPTLSKSSNQPQHF; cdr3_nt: TGTGCCAGCAGTTTACCGACCCTCTCTAAGAGTAGCAATCAGCCCCAGCATTTT
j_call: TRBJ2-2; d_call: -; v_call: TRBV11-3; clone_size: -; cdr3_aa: CASSLLFGGAGELFF; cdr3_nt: TGTGCCAGCAGCTTATTGTTCGGAGGGGCCGGGGAGCTGTTTTTT
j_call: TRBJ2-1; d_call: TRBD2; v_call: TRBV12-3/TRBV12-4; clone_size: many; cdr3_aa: CATNLGGLAGINEQFF; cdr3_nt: TGTGCCACTAACCTAGGGGGACTAGCGGGAATCAATGAGCAGTTCTTC
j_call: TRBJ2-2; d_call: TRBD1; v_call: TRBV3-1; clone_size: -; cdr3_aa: CASRPDRGGGTGELFF; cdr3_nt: TGTGCCAGCAGACCGGACAGGGGGGGGGGCACCGGGGAGCTGTTTTTT
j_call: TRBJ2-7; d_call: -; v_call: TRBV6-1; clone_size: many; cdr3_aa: CASCTGSYEQYF; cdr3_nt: TGTGCCAGCTGCACGGGGTCCTACGAGCAGTACTTC
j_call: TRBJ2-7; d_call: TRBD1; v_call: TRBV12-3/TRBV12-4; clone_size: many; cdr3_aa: CASSLSLFGTGVYEQYF; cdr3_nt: TGTGCCAGCAGTTTATCCCTGTTTGGGACAGGGGTGTACGAGCAGTACTTC
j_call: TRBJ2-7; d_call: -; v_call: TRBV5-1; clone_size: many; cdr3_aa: CASSFEHAGTNLYEQYF; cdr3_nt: TGCGCCAGCAGCTTTGAGCATGCAGGGACCAACCTCTACGAGCAGTACTTC
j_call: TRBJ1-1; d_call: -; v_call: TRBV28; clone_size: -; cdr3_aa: CASSERGVNTEAFF; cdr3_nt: TGTGCCAGCAGTGAGAGGGGCGTAAACACTGAAGCTTTCTTT
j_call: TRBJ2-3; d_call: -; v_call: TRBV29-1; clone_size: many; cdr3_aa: CSVEPAEIGVTQYF; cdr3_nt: TGCAGCGTTGAACCGGCGGAGATAGGGGTTACGCAGTATTTT
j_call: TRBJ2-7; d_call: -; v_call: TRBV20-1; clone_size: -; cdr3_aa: CSARDGSCEQYF; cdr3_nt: TGCAGTGCTAGAGACGGGTCCTGCGAGCAGTACTTC
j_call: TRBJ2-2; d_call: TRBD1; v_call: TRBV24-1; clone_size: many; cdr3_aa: CATGTGRTGELFF; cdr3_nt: TGTGCCACCGGGACAGGGCGCACCGGGGAGCTGTTTTTT
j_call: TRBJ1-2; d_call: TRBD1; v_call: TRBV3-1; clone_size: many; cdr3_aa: CASSQQDRDYGYTF; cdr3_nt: TGTGCCAGCAGCCAACAGGACAGGGACTATGGCTACACCTTC
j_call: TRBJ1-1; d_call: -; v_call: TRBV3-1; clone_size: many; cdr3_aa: CASSQGGWTEAFF; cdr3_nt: TGTGCCAGCAGCCAGGGGGGGTGGACTGAAGCTTTCTTT
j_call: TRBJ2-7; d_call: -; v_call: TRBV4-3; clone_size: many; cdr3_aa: CASSQAWGSYEQYF; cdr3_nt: TGCGCCAGCAGCCAAGCCTGGGGGAGCTACGAGCAGTACTTC
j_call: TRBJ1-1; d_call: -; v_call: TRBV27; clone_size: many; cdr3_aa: CASSFNSASPEAFF; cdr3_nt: TGTGCCAGCAGTTTTAATTCGGCGAGCCCTGAAGCTTTCTTT
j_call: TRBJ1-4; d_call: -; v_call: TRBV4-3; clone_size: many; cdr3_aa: CASSQGGGFEKLFF; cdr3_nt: TGCGCCAGCAGCCAAGGGGGGGGTTTTGAAAAACTGTTTTTT
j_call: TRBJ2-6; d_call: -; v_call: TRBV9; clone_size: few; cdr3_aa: CASSVGPTLYSGANVLTF; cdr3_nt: TGTGCCAGCAGCGTAGGTCCAACTCTCTATTCGGGGGCCAACGTCCTGACTTTC
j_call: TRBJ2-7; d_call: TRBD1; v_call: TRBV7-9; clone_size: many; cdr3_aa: CASSLPGQGVYEQYF; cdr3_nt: TGTGCCAGCAGCCTTCCGGGACAGGGGGTTTACGAGCAGTACTTC
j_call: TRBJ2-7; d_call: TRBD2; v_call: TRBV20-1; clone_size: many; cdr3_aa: CSAPRLAGAHEQYF; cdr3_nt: TGCAGTGCCCCAAGACTAGCGGGAGCGCACGAGCAGTACTTC
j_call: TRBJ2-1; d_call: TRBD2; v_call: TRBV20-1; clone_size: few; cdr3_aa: CSASGTSGINEQFF; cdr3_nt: TGCAGTGCTAGTGGGACTAGCGGGATCAATGAGCAGTTCTTC
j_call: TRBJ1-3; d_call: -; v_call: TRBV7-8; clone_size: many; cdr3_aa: CASPPKSSGNTIYF; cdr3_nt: TGTGCCAGCCCCCCGAAAAGCTCTGGAAACACCATATATTTT
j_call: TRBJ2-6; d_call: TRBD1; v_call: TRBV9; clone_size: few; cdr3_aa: CASSVATGGAGANVLTF; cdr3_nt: TGTGCCAGCAGCGTAGCTACAGGGGGCGCTGGGGCCAACGTCCTGACTTTC
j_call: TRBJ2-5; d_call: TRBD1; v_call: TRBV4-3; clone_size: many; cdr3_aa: CASSQDWDSLQETQYF; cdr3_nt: TGCGCCAGCAGCCAAGATTGGGACAGCCTACAAGAGACCCAGTACTTC
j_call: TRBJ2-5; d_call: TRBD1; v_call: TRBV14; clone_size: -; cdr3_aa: CASRGGTGPLEETQYF; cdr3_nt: TGTGCCAGCAGAGGCGGGACAGGACCTCTTGAAGAGACCCAGTACTTC
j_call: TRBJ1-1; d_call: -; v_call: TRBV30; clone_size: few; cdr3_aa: CAWMSLGTSNTEAFF; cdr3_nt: TGTGCCTGGATGTCCCTCGGGACATCGAACACTGAAGCTTTCTTT
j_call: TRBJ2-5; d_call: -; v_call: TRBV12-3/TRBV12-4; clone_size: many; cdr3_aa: CASSPREVYQETQYF; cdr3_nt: TGTGCCAGCAGTCCCCGTGAGGTTTACCAAGAGACCCAGTACTTC
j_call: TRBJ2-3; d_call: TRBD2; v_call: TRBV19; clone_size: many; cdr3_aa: CASSSRTSGRWDADTQYF; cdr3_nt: TGTGCCAGTAGTTCACGGACTAGCGGGAGGTGGGATGCAGATACGCAGTATTTT
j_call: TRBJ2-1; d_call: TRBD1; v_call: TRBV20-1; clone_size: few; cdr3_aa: CRANRDRFDGEQFF; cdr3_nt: TGCAGGGCAAACCGGGACAGGTTCGATGGTGAGCAGTTCTTC
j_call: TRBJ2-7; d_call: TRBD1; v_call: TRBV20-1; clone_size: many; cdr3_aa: CSASRDRPGEQYF; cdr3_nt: TGCAGTGCTAGCAGGGACAGGCCCGGCGAGCAGTACTTC
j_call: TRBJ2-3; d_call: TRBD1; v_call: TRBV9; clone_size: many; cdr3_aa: CASSAGDRGESRTDTQYF; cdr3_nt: TGTGCCAGCAGCGCGGGGGACAGGGGTGAATCCCGCACAGATACGCAGTATTTT
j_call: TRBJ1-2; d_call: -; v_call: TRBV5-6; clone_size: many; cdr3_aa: CASSLEGVSNYGYTF; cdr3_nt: TGTGCCAGCAGCTTGGAAGGGGTTTCTAACTATGGCTACACCTTC
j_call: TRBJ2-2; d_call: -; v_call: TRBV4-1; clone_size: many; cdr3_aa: CASSQQQGTGELFF; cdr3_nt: TGCGCCAGCAGCCAACAACAGGGAACCGGGGAGCTGTTTTTT
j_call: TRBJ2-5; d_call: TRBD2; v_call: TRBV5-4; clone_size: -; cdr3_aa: CAWGTSQETQYF; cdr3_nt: TGTGCCTGGGGGACTAGCCAAGAGACCCAGTACTTC
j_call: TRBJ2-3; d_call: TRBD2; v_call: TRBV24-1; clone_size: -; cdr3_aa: CATSDFGTSGRATDTQYF; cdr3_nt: TGTGCCACCAGTGATTTTGGGACTAGCGGGAGGGCCACAGATACGCAGTATTTT
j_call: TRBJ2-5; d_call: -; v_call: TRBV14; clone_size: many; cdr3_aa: CASSHVTGETQYF; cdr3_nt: TGTGCCAGCAGCCACGTCACAGGAGAGACCCAGTACTTC
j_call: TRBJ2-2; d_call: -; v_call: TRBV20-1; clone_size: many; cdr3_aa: CSARDWKSTGELFF; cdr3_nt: TGCAGTGCTAGAGATTGGAAAAGTACCGGGGAGCTGTTTTTT
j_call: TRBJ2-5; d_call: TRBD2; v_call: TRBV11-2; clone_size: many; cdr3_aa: CASSYIAGVPLKETQYF; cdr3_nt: TGTGCCAGCAGCTATATAGCGGGGGTCCCACTAAAAGAGACCCAGTACTTC
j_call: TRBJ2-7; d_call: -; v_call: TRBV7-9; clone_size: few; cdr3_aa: CASTREAGPYEQYF; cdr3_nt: TGTGCCAGCACCCGTGAGGCAGGCCCCTACGAGCAGTACTTC
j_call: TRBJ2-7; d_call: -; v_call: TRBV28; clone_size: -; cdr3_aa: CASSLLLNEQYF; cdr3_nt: TGTGCCAGCAGTTTACTCCTCAACGAGCAGTACTTC